These T cell receptor beta chains were read from a single sample in a study of identical twins. TCRdb fed the 5' RACE reads into MiXCR, producing one record per CDR3 protein. Here the sample spans 400,000 to 650,000 distinct CDR3 sequences, 20% to 25% being singletons. The sample was also linked to a second study, of T cells expressing NK-cell markers.

Sequences were obtained from CD4+ T cells sorted from blood. The receptors here all came from a woman aged 18-35 years in good health. CDR3s include the opening cysteine and the closing phenylalanine or tryptophan. The D gene is left open where the match is weak. A row's size may be missing; if present it is once, few, many or a size class.

DNA,CDR3,V,size,J,D
TGCGCCAGCAGCCAAGAGGTCTTCTACGAGCAGTACTTC,CASSQEVFYEQYF,TRBV4-3,NA,TRBJ2-7,NA
TGCAGTGCTAGGGGAGGGGGTTTGGAGAATTCACCCCTCCACTTT,CSARGGGLENSPLHF,TRBV20-1,NA,TRBJ1-6,NA
TGTGCCAGCAGTTACGACAAGACCCAGTACTTC,CASSYDKTQYF,TRBV6-6,NA,TRBJ2-5,NA
TGTGCCAGCAGCTCCCGGGGGGGGACTATAAACAATGAGCAGTTCTTC,CASSSRGGTINNEQFF,TRBV27,many,TRBJ2-1,TRBD2
TGTGCCAGCAGTGTGACAGCTACGCCCCAGCATTTT,CASSVTATPQHF,TRBV12-3/TRBV12-4,many,TRBJ1-5,NA
TGTGCCAGCAGTTATTCGTTCGAGCGGGGTGACGATGAGCAGTTCTTC,CASSYSFERGDDEQFF,TRBV6-5,few,TRBJ2-1,TRBD2
TGCAGTGCTAGAGCCCCGAATCACCCCGGGGAGCTGTTTTTT,CSARAPNHPGELFF,TRBV20-1,few,TRBJ2-2,NA
TGTGCCAGCAGCTTAGGACAGGGTTACCGCTCACCCCTCCACTTT,CASSLGQGYRSPLHF,TRBV7-2,NA,TRBJ1-6,TRBD1
TGCAGTGCTAGAGACCGAGGACTAGCGGGAAGAAACAATGAGCAGTTCTTC,CSARDRGLAGRNNEQFF,TRBV20-1,NA,TRBJ2-1,TRBD2
TGTGCCAGCAGTTTGGGACTAGCGGGAGTAGTCGGGGAGCTGTTTTTT,CASSLGLAGVVGELFF,TRBV27,few,TRBJ2-2,TRBD2
TGTGCCAGCGGCCGGGCCGATGGGACCGGGGAGCTGTTTTTT,CASGRADGTGELFF,TRBV12-3/TRBV12-4,NA,TRBJ2-2,NA
TGCGCCAGCAGCCTGTATGGGGGACTAGCTGGAGAGACCCAGTACTTC,CASSLYGGLAGETQYF,TRBV4-1,many,TRBJ2-5,TRBD2
TGTGCCAGCACTCGGCTAGACAGCATTAACTATGGCTACACCTTC,CASTRLDSINYGYTF,TRBV7-8,few,TRBJ1-2,NA
TGTGCCAGCCAACTAAGAGTCACCCTAAAGTCCACAGATACGCAGTATTTT,CASQLRVTLKSTDTQYF,TRBV19,NA,TRBJ2-3,NA
TGTGCCTCACGCCCAGGGATATCTGGAAACACCATATATTTT,CASRPGISGNTIYF,TRBV6-1,NA,TRBJ1-3,NA
TGCAGTGCTACCACCGGGACTAGCGGATACGAGCAGTACTTC,CSATTGTSGYEQYF,TRBV20-1,NA,TRBJ2-7,TRBD2
TGCGCCAGCAGCCCCCCTGGGACAGGTCAGTTCGGAGAGCAGTACTTC,CASSPPGTGQFGEQYF,TRBV10-1,NA,TRBJ2-7,TRBD1
TGTGCCAGCAGTTATCGGGCGGCTGGGGCCAACGTCCTGACTTTC,CASSYRAAGANVLTF,TRBV6-5,once,TRBJ2-6,NA
TGTGCCACCAGAGAGGAAGGTCGACGTGGCTACACCTTC,CATREEGRRGYTF,TRBV6-1,few,TRBJ1-2,NA
TGTGCCAGCAGTCTGGTGAGCTCCTACGAGCAGTACTTC,CASSLVSSYEQYF,TRBV12-3/TRBV12-4,many,TRBJ2-7,NA
TGCAGCGTTGATAACAGGGTCAACACTGAAGCTTTCTTT,CSVDNRVNTEAFF,TRBV29-1,NA,TRBJ1-1,NA
TGCGCCAGCAGCTTGCCTGAAGATACGCAGTATTTT,CASSLPEDTQYF,TRBV5-1,few,TRBJ2-3,NA
TGTGCCAGCGGGAACCCCACAGATACGCAGTATTTT,CASGNPTDTQYF,TRBV11-2,NA,TRBJ2-3,NA
TGTGCCAGCAGTGCACAGGGGCTCCAAGAGACCCAGTACTTC,CASSAQGLQETQYF,TRBV6-2/TRBV6-3,NA,TRBJ2-5,TRBD1
TGCGCCAGCAGCTTGGGCGCGGGACAGGGGGCTTCCGAGCAGTACTTC,CASSLGAGQGASEQYF,TRBV5-1,few,TRBJ2-7,TRBD1
TGTGCCATCAGCCCGTACACAGGCACTGAAGCTTTCTTT,CAISPYTGTEAFF,TRBV10-3,few,TRBJ1-1,NA
TGCGCCAGCAGCTTGGGAGGTTTGTACACTGAAGCTTTCTTT,CASSLGGLYTEAFF,TRBV5-1,NA,TRBJ1-1,NA
TGCAGCGTTTCGGGACAGGGTGGCTGGGTCGGGGAGCTGTTTTTT,CSVSGQGGWVGELFF,TRBV29-1,few,TRBJ2-2,TRBD1
TGTGCCAGCAGTGAGGGACTAGCGGGAGGAGAGCAGTACTTC,CASSEGLAGGEQYF,TRBV6-1,few,TRBJ2-7,TRBD2
TGTGCCACCGGGGACCCGGGCCTCGATACGCAGTATTTT,CATGDPGLDTQYF,TRBV24-1,NA,TRBJ2-3,NA
TGTGCCAGCAGTGTAGCTCTTGGCTCTGGGGCCAACGTCCTGACTTTC,CASSVALGSGANVLTF,TRBV2,few,TRBJ2-6,NA
TGTGCCAGCAGGCCGGGACAGGTGTGGGGCTACGAGCAGTACTTC,CASRPGQVWGYEQYF,TRBV6-1,NA,TRBJ2-7,TRBD1
TGCGCCAGCAGCGGAGGGACTAGATATCAAGATACGCAGTATTTT,CASSGGTRYQDTQYF,TRBV5-1,many,TRBJ2-3,TRBD2
TGTGCCAGCACTCTGACAGGGGAAAGGTTGAAGCCCCAGCATTTT,CASTLTGERLKPQHF,TRBV6-4,few,TRBJ1-5,TRBD1
TGTGCCAGCACCTCTTCGGGTTCCCGGGACTCCTTGTTCTTC,CASTSSGSRDSLFF,TRBV6-1,NA,TRBJ2-1,NA
TGTGCCAGCAGCTTACTGAACACAGATACGCAGTATTTT,CASSLLNTDTQYF,TRBV7-2,many,TRBJ2-3,NA
TGTGCCAGCAGTTACAGGAGCCTGGGGGAAGAGACCCAGTACTTC,CASSYRSLGEETQYF,TRBV6-5,NA,TRBJ2-5,NA
TGCAGCGCACATCCGAGGGGTGTATTCGAGCAGTACTTC,CSAHPRGVFEQYF,TRBV20-1,NA,TRBJ2-7,NA
TGTGCCAGCAGCCCACGGGGCACAGATACGCAGTATTTT,CASSPRGTDTQYF,TRBV3-1,many,TRBJ2-3,NA
TGCAGCGTTGGGGGGACTAGCGGGAGATCTACAGATACGCAGTATTTT,CSVGGTSGRSTDTQYF,TRBV29-1,NA,TRBJ2-3,TRBD2
TGTGCCAGCAGCTCAGGGGGCTACTACGAGCAGTACTTC,CASSSGGYYEQYF,TRBV7-9,few,TRBJ2-7,TRBD1
TGTGCCAGCAGCCCCCAGCGACAGGGCGGAGAAAACATTCAGTACTTC,CASSPQRQGGENIQYF,TRBV11-2,few,TRBJ2-4,TRBD1